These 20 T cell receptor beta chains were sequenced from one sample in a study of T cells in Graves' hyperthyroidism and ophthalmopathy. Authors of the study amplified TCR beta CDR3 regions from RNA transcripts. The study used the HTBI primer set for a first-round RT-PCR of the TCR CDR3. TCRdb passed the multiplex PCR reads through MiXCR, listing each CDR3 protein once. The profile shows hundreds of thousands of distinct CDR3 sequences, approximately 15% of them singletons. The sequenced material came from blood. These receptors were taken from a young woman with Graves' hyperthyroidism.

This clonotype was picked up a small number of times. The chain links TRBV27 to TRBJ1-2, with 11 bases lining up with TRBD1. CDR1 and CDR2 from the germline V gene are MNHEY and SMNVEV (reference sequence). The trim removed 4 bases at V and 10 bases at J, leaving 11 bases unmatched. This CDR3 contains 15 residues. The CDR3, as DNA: TGTGCCAGCAGTTCCTTTGGACAGGGGGCTATTACCTACACCTTC. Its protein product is CASSSFGQGAITYTF.

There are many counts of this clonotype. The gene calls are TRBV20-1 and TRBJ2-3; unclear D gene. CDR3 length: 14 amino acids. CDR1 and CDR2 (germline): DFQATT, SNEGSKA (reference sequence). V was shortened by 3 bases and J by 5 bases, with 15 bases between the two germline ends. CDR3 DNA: TGCAGTGCTAGGCACCCATACTTTCAAGATACGCAGTATTTT. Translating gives CSARHPYFQDTQYF.

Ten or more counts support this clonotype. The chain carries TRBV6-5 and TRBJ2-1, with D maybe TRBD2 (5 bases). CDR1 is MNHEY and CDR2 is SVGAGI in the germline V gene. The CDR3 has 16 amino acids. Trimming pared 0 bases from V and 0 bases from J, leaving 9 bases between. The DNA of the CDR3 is TGTGCCAGCAGTTACTCGACGGGGAGCTCCTACAATGAGCAGTTCTTC. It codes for CASSYSTGSSYNEQFF.

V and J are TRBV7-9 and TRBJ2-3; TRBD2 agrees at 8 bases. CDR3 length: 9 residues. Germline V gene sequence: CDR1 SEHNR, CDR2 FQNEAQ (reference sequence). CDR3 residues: CAASGRQYF. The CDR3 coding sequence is TGTGCAGCCAGCGGGAGGCAGTATTTT.

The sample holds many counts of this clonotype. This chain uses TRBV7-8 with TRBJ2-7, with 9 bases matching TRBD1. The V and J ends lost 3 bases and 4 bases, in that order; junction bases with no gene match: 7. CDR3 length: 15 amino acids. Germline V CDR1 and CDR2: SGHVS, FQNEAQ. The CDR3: CASSFPGQGLYEQYF. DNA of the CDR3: TGTGCCAGCAGCTTTCCGGGACAGGGTTTATACGAGCAGTACTTC.

For the CDR3, the DNA is TGCGCCAGCAGCGGCCGGGACTCGAACAATGAGCAGTTCTTC. Translation: CASSGRDSNNEQFF. The chain recombines TRBV5-1 with TRBJ2-1; D is perhaps TRBD2 (6 bases). V gave up 4 bases and J gave up 5 bases, with 13 bases separating them. Germline V gives CDR1 SGHRS, CDR2 YFSETQ. This CDR3 has 14 amino acids.

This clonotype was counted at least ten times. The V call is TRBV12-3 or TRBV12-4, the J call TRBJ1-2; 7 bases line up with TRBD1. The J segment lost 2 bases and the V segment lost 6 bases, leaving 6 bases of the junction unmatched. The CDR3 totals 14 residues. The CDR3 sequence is CASSPRGQNYGYTF. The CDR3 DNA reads TGTGCCAGCAGCCCCCGGGGACAGAACTATGGCTACACCTTC.

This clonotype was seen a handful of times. The CDR3 loop is CASIKSGQGYEQYF. CDR3 DNA: TGTGCCAGCATTAAATCGGGACAGGGCTACGAGCAGTACTTC. The chain couples TRBV6-2 or TRBV6-3 to TRBJ2-7, with 9 positions matching TRBD1. In germline, CDR1 is MNHEY, CDR2 SVGEGT. The V segment lost 7 bases and the J segment 3 bases; nucleotides outside the gene matches: 7. The CDR3 has 14 residues.

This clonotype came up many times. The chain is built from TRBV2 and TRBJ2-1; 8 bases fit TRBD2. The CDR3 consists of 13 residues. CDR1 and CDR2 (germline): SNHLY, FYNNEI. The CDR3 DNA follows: TGTGCTTCGGGGGGGGGCGCAGGCAATGAGCAGTTCTTC. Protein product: CASGGGAGNEQFF.

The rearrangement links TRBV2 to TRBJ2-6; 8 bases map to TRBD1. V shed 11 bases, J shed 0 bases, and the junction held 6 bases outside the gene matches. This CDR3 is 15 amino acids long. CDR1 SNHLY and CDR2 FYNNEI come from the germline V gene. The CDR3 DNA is TGTGCCCTCCGGACAGGGATCTCTGGGGCCAACGTCCTGACTTTC. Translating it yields CALRTGISGANVLTF. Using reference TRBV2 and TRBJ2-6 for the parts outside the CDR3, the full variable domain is EPEVTQTPSHQVTQMGQEVILRCVPISNHLYFYWYRQILGQKVEFLVSFYNNEISEKSEIFDDQFSVERPDGSNFTLKIRSTKLEDSAMYFCALRTGISGANVLTFGAGSRLTVL.

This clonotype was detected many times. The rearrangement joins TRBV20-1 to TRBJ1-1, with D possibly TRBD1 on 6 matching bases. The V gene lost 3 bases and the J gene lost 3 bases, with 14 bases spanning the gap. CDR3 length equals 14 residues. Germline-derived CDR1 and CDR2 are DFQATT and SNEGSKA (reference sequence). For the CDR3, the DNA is TGCAGTGCTAGGTGGGGGGGCGAAGACACTGAAGCTTTCTTT. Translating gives CSARWGGEDTEAFF.

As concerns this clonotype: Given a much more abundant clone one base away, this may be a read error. The DNA of the CDR3 is TGTGCCAGCAGCCAAGAATCCGCACAGGGTAGAGGGAAGTTCTTC. It encodes CASSQESAQGRGKFF. J is TRBJ2-1 and V is TRBV14, with D perhaps matching TRBD1 (6 bases). Trimming cost V 0 bases and J 14 bases, with 20 bases left between them. The CDR3 contains 15 residues. From germline, CDR1 is SGHDN and CDR2 FVKESK.

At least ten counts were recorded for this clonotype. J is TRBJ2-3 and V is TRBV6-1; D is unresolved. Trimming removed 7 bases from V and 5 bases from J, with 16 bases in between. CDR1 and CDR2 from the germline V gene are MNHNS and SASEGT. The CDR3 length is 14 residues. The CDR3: CASNLVSVGDTQYF. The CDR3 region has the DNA TGTGCCAGCAACCTGGTCAGTGTTGGAGATACGCAGTATTTT.

The DNA for the CDR3 is TGTGCCAGCTCACCACAGCAGGAGCTTAACACTGAAGCTTTCTTT. Translated, it gives CASSPQQELNTEAFF. The chain recombines TRBV18 with TRBJ1-1, with no clear D. This CDR3 comprises 15 residues. Germline V gene data show CDR1 as KGHSH and CDR2 as LQKENI. V lost 1 base and J lost 2, with 11 bases in between.

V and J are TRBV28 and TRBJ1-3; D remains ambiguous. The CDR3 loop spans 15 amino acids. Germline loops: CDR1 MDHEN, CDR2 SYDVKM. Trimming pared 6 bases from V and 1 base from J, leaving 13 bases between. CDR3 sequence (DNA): TGTGCCAGCAGCCTAGCCCCCACGTCTGGAAACACCATATATTTT. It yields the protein CASSLAPTSGNTIYF.

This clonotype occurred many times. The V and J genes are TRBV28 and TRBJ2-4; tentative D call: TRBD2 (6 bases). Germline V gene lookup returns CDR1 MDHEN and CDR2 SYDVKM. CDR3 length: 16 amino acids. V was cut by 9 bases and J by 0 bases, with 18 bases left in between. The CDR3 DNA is TGTGCCAGTTCGGAACTCAGGGACTTAGCCAAAAACATTCAGTACTTC. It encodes CASSELRDLAKNIQYF.

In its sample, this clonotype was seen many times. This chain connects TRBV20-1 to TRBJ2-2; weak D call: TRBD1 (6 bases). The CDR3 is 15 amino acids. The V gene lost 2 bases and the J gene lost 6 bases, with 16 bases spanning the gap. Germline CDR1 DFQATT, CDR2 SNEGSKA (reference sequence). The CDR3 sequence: CSARRGTGIAGELFF. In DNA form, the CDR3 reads TGCAGTGCTAGACGGGGAACAGGGATCGCCGGGGAGCTGTTTTTT.

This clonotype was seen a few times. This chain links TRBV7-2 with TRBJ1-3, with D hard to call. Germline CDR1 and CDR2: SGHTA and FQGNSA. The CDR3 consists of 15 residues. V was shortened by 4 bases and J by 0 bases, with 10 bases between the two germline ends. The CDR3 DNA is TGTGCCAGCAGCTCCCCCCTCCGCTCTGGAAACACCATATATTTT. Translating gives CASSSPLRSGNTIYF.

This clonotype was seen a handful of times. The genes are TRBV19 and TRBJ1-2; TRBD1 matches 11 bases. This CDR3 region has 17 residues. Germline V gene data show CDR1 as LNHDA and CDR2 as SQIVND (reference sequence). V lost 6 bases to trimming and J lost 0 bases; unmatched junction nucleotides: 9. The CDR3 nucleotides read TGTGCCAGTAGCCGGACAGGGGGCGCCGGTACTAACTATGGCTACACCTTC. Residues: CASSRTGGAGTNYGYTF.

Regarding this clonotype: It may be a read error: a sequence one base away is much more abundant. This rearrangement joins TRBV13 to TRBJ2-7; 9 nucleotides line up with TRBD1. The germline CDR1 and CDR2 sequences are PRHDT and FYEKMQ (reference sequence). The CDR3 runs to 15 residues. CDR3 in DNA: TGTGCCAGCAGCTTAGCCGGGACAGGGAGGTACGAGCGGTACTTC. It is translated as CASSLAGTGRYERYF.